Each of the 10 T cell receptor beta chains below was sequenced from the same sample in a study of blood T cell repertoires in COVID-19 (TCRdb year 2020). Receptor amplification or capture employed the immunoSEQ multiplex PCR assay. This is the immuneACCESS table as TCRdb keeps it, with only in-frame sequences that have V and J called. A part of the clones is gone; compared with another copy, unresolved V genes explain less than half, and the rest is unexplained. Across this sample there are 35,000 to 50,000 clones, with approximately 71% seen only once. The top ten hold approximately 6.2% of the sample. Sequenced input: peripheral blood. The origin of the receptors is a man aged 80 or over with acute or convalescent COVID-19.

The chain couples TRBV5-1 to TRBJ2-1; the match to TRBD2 covers 12 bases. Trimming took 6 bases from V and 0 from J; bases not matched to a gene: 7. Germline-derived CDR1 and CDR2 are SGHRS and YFSETQ. CDR3 length: 17 amino acids. Written as DNA, the CDR3 is TGCGCCAGCACCTTAAGACTAGCGGGAGACTCCTACAATGAGCAGTTCTTC. It specifies CASTLRLAGDSYNEQFF.

The CDR3 DNA follows: TGTGCCGGCGTAGGAGGAGGCTATGGCTACACCTTC. Amino acid sequence: CAGVGGGYGYTF. V usage is TRBV2 and J usage is TRBJ1-2; D is undetermined. This CDR3 has 12 residues. V lost 11 bases, J lost 4 bases, and 14 bases lay in between. Germline V gene lookup returns CDR1 SNHLY and CDR2 FYNNEI.

J is TRBJ2-5 and V is TRBV7-9; no firm D call. V lost 5 bases and J lost 4, with 8 bases in between. This CDR3 is 12 amino acids long. CDR1 SEHNR and CDR2 FQNEAQ come from the germline V gene (reference sequence). In DNA form, the CDR3 reads TGTGCCAGCAGCCCAGACTCAGAGACCCAGTACTTC. Translating it yields CASSPDSETQYF.

The chain employs TRBV19 and TRBJ1-1; no definite D call. This CDR3 comprises 13 residues. CDR1 and CDR2 from the germline V gene are LNHDA and SQIVND (reference sequence). V was pared by 4 bases and J by 0 bases, with 6 bases between. The CDR3 DNA reads as TGTGCCAGTAGTACCCCCTTGAACACTGAAGCTTTCTTT. As protein: CASSTPLNTEAFF.

This clone appeared a single time. The chain recombines TRBV4-3 with TRBJ2-3; 9 bases match TRBD2. The CDR3 is 15 residues long. V lost 3 bases and J lost 1; bases outside the gene matches: 2. Germline V lookup: CDR1 LGHNA, CDR2 YSLEER. The CDR3 here is CASSHRTSGTDTQYF. CDR3 in DNA: TGCGCCAGCAGCCATCGGACTAGCGGCACAGATACGCAGTATTTT.

The V and J genes are TRBV30 and TRBJ1-3; D possibly corresponds to TRBD1 (5 bases). The length of the CDR3 is 13 residues. Trimming stripped 6 bases from V and 8 bases from J, with 17 bases between. The germline gives CDR1 GTSNPN, CDR2 SVGIG (reference sequence). CDR3 nucleotide sequence: TGTGCCTGCTGGGGCAGATTTGTAGACACCATATATTTT. Protein: CACWGRFVDTIYF. The full variable domain, completed using reference TRBV30 and TRBJ1-3, is SQTIHQWPATLVQPVGSPLSLECTVEGTSNPNLYWYRQAAGRGLQLLFYSVGIGQISSEVPQNLSASRPQDRQFILSSKKLLLSDSGFYLCACWGRFVDTIYFGEGSWLTVV.

The genes are TRBV18 and TRBJ2-1; TRBD2 might be the D (7 bases). The CDR3 is made up of 15 amino acids. Between the trimmed V and J ends, which lost 2 bases and 9 bases, there was a span of 17 bases. Germline V gene sequence: CDR1 KGHSH, CDR2 LQKENI. CDR3 DNA: TGTGCCAGCTCACCAGTGTCAGGGAGGGACACTGAGCAGTTCTTC. The encoded protein is CASSPVSGRDTEQFF.

The chain uses TRBV18 and TRBJ1-4; D is unresolved. The V gene lost 4 bases and the J gene lost 0 bases, with 12 bases spanning the gap. The V gene's germline CDR1 is KGHSH and CDR2 LQKENI. The CDR3 sequence is 16 residues long. The CDR3 coding sequence is TGTGCCAGCTCACGAGAGTCAGGTGCAACTAATGAAAAACTGTTTTTT. Its translation is CASSRESGATNEKLFF.

J is TRBJ2-7 and V is TRBV5-1; D gene unclear. The CDR3 extends over 13 amino acids. CDR1 SGHRS and CDR2 YFSETQ come from the germline V gene. The V gene lost 0 bases and the J gene lost 6 bases, with 10 bases spanning the gap. The CDR3 sequence: CASSLDPVPEQYF. The CDR3 DNA follows: TGCGCCAGCAGCTTGGATCCCGTCCCCGAGCAGTACTTC. Looking up the rest from reference TRBV5-1 and TRBJ2-7 gives the full variable domain: KAGVTQTPRYLIKTRGQQVTLSCSPISGHRSVSWYQQTPGQGLQFLFEYFSETQRNKGNFPGRFSGRQFSNSRSEMNVSTLELGDSALYLCASSLDPVPEQYFGPGTRLTVT.

This chain links TRBV3-1 (or the pseudogene TRBV3-2) with TRBJ2-1; 8 nucleotides agree with TRBD2. The trim removed 4 bases at V and 12 bases at J, leaving 11 bases unmatched. The germline gives CDR1 LGHDT, CDR2 YNNKEL (reference sequence). This CDR3 has 14 amino acids. Here the CDR3 DNA reads TGTGCCAGCAGCCCAGGGACTAGTCGTGGTTTGCAGTTCTTC. Amino acid sequence: CASSPGTSRGLQFF.